The TCR beta chain described here comes from a study of CD8+ T cells in alopecia areata. Overall study results and limits: Scalp samples also yield sequences from resident alphabeta T cells of normal skin. Among the top 100, expanded CD8+ clones were significantly decreased by tofacitinib, as was scalp clonality. Throughout tofacitinib, many expanded lesional clones continued to persist in scalp and blood.

The sequencing template was cDNA reverse transcribed from extracted RNA. The repertoire was sequenced with immunoSEQ multiplex PCR; TCRdb's copy has only in-frame clones and lacks some. The sample includes roughly 190,000 clones, 45% to 75% of them seen just once. Treatment here: oral pan-JAK inhibitor, 5-10 mg twice daily. This clone showed up just a few times. What it binds is not known. The germline CDR1 and CDR2 sequences are SGHRS and YFSETQ. Trimming took 0 bases from V and 0 from J, leaving 6 bases between them. CDR3 length equals 14 residues. This TCR derives from a human donor with alopecia areata. This chain joins TRBV5-1 and TRBJ1-1; D ambiguous. The sequencing here drew on CD4+ T cells sorted from blood, taken at week 4, from a patient treated with tofacitinib. The CDR3 region has the DNA TGCGCCAGCAGCTTGGAGCCGGTGAACACTGAAGCTTTCTTT. It specifies CASSLEPVNTEAFF.